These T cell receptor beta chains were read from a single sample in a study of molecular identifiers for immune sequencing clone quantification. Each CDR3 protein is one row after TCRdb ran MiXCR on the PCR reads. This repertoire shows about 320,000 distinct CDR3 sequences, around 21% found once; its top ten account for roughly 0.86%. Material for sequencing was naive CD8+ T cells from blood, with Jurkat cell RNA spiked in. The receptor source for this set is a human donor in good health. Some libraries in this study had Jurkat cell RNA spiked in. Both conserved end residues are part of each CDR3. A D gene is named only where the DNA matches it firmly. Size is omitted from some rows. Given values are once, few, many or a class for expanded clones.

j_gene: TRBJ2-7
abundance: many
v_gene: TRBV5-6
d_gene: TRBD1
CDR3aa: CASSPGTGIEQYF
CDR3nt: TGTGCCAGCAGCCCCGGGACAGGAATCGAGCAGTACTTC

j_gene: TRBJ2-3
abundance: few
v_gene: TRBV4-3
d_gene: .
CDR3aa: CASSQRTSPDTQYF
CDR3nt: TGCGCCAGCAGCCAAAGGACCTCACCCGATACGCAGTATTTT

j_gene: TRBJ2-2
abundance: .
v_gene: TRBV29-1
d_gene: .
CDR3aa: CSVEMGHLNTGELFF
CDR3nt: TGCAGCGTTGAAATGGGACACCTTAACACCGGGGAGCTGTTTTTT

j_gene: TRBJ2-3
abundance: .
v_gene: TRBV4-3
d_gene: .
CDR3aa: CASRQDAGSSTDTQYF
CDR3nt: TGCGCCAGCAGACAAGATGCGGGCAGTTCCACAGATACGCAGTATTTT

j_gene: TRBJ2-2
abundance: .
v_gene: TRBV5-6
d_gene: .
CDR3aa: CASSHEESGELFF
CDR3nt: TGTGCCAGCAGCCACGAGGAGAGCGGGGAGCTGTTTTTT

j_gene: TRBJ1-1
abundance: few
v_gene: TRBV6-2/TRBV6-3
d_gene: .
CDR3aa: CASRGRSGGMNTEAFF
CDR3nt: TGTGCCAGCAGGGGGAGGTCCGGGGGGATGAACACTGAAGCTTTCTTT

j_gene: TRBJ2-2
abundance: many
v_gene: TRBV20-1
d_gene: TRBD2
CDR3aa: CSARGLAGVSDTGELFF
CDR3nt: TGCAGTGCTAGGGGACTAGCGGGAGTTTCGGACACCGGGGAGCTGTTTTTT

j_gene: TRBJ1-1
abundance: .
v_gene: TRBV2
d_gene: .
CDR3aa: CASRLPGVLAVATEAFF
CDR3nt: TGTGCCAGCAGGCTACCGGGGGTTTTGGCGGTGGCCACTGAAGCTTTCTTT

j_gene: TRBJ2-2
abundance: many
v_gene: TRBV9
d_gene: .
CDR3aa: CASSVTRQARSPHTGELFF
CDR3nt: TGTGCCAGCAGCGTAACCAGACAGGCTAGGTCCCCCCACACCGGGGAGCTGTTTTTT

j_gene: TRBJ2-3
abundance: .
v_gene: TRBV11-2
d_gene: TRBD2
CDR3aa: CASSLLAGISTDTQYF
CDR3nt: TGTGCCAGCAGCTTATTAGCGGGGATAAGCACAGATACGCAGTATTTT

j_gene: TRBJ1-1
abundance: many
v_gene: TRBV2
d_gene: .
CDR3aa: CASSEFNFVRTQNTEAFF
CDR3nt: TGTGCCAGCAGTGAATTTAATTTCGTAAGGACACAGAACACTGAAGCTTTCTTT

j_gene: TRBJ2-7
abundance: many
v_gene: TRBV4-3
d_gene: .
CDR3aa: CASSQDRAGVYEQYF
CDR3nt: TGCGCCAGCAGCCAAGACCGGGCAGGCGTATACGAGCAGTACTTC

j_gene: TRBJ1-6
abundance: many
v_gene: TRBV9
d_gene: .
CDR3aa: CASSAWEQGYSPLHF
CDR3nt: TGTGCCAGCAGCGCCTGGGAACAGGGCTATTCACCCCTCCACTTT

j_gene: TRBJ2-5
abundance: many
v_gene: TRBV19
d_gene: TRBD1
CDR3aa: CASSTFRDRVQETQYF
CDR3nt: TGTGCCAGTAGTACATTCCGGGACAGAGTCCAAGAGACCCAGTACTTC